These T cell receptor beta chains were read from a single sample in a study of blood T cell repertoires in COVID-19. Method: immunoSEQ multiplex PCR; TCRdb's copy keeps in-frame clones and lacks some. The sample has approximately 210,000 clones, 86% seen once; the top ten hold around 2%. The sample was peripheral blood. All receptors come from a young man who had recovered from COVID-19. CDR3s include the opening cysteine and the closing phenylalanine or tryptophan. A D gene is named only where the DNA matches it firmly. Clone sizes are given selectively: once, few, many, or a class where the clone is expanded.

TRBD1 | - | TRBJ2-7 | TRBV5-1 | CASSGARDRGEQYF | TGCGCCAGCAGCGGGGCCCGGGACAGGGGCGAGCAGTACTTC
- | - | TRBJ1-1 | TRBV7-9 | CASSLATGRGEAFF | TGTGCCAGCAGCCTGGCAACAGGTCGCGGAGAAGCTTTCTTT
TRBD2 | - | TRBJ2-3 | TRBV9 | CASSVDTSGGDTQYF | TGTGCCAGCAGCGTAGATACTAGCGGGGGGGATACGCAGTATTTT
- | - | TRBJ1-1 | TRBV9 | CASSVDNFMNTEAFF | TGTGCCAGCAGCGTAGATAACTTCATGAACACTGAAGCTTTCTTT
- | - | TRBJ1-2 | TRBV3-1/TRBV3-2 | CASAAPLKDGLNYGYTF | TGTGCCAGCGCCGCTCCTCTTAAAGACGGACTTAACTATGGCTACACCTTC
TRBD1 | - | TRBJ1-1 | TRBV30 | CAWSVYPGTGNTEAFF | TGTGCCTGGAGTGTTTACCCTGGGACAGGGAACACTGAAGCTTTCTTT
TRBD1 | - | TRBJ1-3 | TRBV27 | CASSLLPTGAGNTIYF | TGTGCCAGCAGTTTACTCCCGACAGGGGCTGGAAACACCATATATTTT
TRBD2 | - | TRBJ2-1 | TRBV4-1 | CASSQALQKRLAGTTYNEQFF | TGCGCCAGCAGCCAAGCACTCCAAAAAAGACTAGCGGGGACTACCTACAATGAGCAGTTCTTC
TRBD1 | - | TRBJ1-4 | TRBV25-1 | CASSELSPGQVNEKLFF | TGTGCCAGCAGTGAACTTAGTCCGGGACAGGTTAATGAAAAACTGTTTTTT
TRBD2 | - | TRBJ2-7 | TRBV10-3 | CATARIAGGSAAYEQYF | TGTGCCACCGCCCGAATAGCGGGGGGGTCTGCCGCCTACGAGCAGTACTTC
TRBD1 | - | TRBJ2-1 | TRBV18 | CASSWDSSYNEQFF | TGTGCCAGCTCGTGGGACAGCTCCTACAATGAGCAGTTCTTC
- | - | TRBJ1-4 | TRBV28 | CASLPGGESEKLFF | TGTGCCAGTCTACCGGGTGGAGAGTCTGAAAAACTGTTTTTT
- | - | TRBJ1-6 | TRBV5-1 | CASSLGGEGQFTLHF | TGCGCCAGCAGCTTGGGTGGGGAGGGCCAATTCACCCTCCACTTT
TRBD1 | - | TRBJ2-7 | TRBV6-5 | CASRTGGIYEQYF | TGTGCCAGCAGAACAGGGGGAATCTACGAGCAGTACTTC
TRBD1 | - | TRBJ1-2 | TRBV29-1 | CSVPSLDRVYGYTF | TGCAGCGTTCCCTCTTTGGACAGGGTTTATGGCTACACCTTC
- | - | TRBJ2-2 | TRBV5-1 | CASSFQQGSGELFF | TGCGCCAGCAGCTTTCAGCAGGGCTCCGGGGAGCTGTTTTTT
- | - | TRBJ1-2 | TRBV5-1 | CASSAGQGQYGYTF | TGCGCCAGCAGCGCGGGGCAGGGTCAATATGGCTACACCTTC
TRBD1 | - | TRBJ2-7 | TRBV2 | CANLGQAYEQYF | TGTGCCAACCTAGGACAGGCCTACGAGCAGTACTTC
- | - | TRBJ2-2 | TRBV4-1 | CASSQEGGLFTGELFF | TGCGCCAGCAGCCAAGAAGGAGGGCTATTCACCGGGGAGCTGTTTTTT
TRBD1 | - | TRBJ2-2 | TRBV28 | CASSLTGQGFTGELFF | TGTGCCAGCAGTTTAACGGGACAGGGCTTCACCGGGGAGCTGTTTTTT
- | - | TRBJ1-5 | TRBV19 | CATAGAVYQPQHF | TGTGCCACCGCGGGGGCAGTTTATCAGCCCCAGCATTTT
- | - | TRBJ2-7 | TRBV7-9 | CASSASTSPLQYF | TGTGCCAGCAGCGCATCCACTAGCCCCCTTCAGTACTTC
TRBD1 | - | TRBJ2-1 | TRBV4-1 | CASSLGQGANEQFF | TGCGCCAGCAGCCTTGGACAGGGAGCAAATGAGCAGTTCTTC
TRBD2 | - | TRBJ2-5 | TRBV3-1/TRBV3-2 | CASSQAGGETQYF | TGTGCCAGCAGCCAGGCGGGGGGGGAGACCCAGTACTTC
TRBD1 | - | TRBJ1-1 | TRBV7-9 | CASSRNRDRGPNTEAFF | TGTGCCAGCAGTAGAAACCGGGACAGGGGTCCGAACACTGAAGCTTTCTTT
TRBD2 | - | TRBJ2-3 | TRBV24-1 | CATSDQLWWPREGSTDTQYF | TGTGCCACCAGTGACCAATTGTGGTGGCCGAGGGAGGGTAGCACAGATACGCAGTATTTT
- | - | TRBJ2-1 | TRBV6-5 | CASSYSPTGRWNEQFF | TGTGCCAGCAGTTACTCGCCAACAGGGAGATGGAATGAGCAGTTCTTC
- | few | TRBJ1-1 | TRBV7-2 | CASSPHSGRPEAFF | TGTGCCAGCAGCCCGCACTCGGGGAGACCTGAAGCTTTCTTT
- | - | TRBJ2-7 | TRBV6-5 | CATDFPSYEQYF | TGTGCCACGGACTTCCCATCCTACGAGCAGTACTTC
TRBD1 | - | TRBJ1-2 | TRBV7-9 | CASSYTGGANYGYTF | TGTGCCAGCAGCTATACAGGGGGCGCTAACTATGGCTACACCTTC
- | - | TRBJ1-2 | TRBV7-8 | CASSLVTVPYGYTF | TGTGCCAGCAGCTTAGTAACAGTTCCCTATGGCTACACCTTC
- | - | TRBJ2-7 | TRBV9 | CASSVALGVEQYF | TGTGCCAGCAGCGTAGCTCTAGGGGTCGAGCAGTACTTC
- | - | TRBJ1-5 | TRBV11-2 | CASSSRIRVNQPQHF | TGTGCCAGCAGCTCGCGCATTCGGGTAAATCAGCCCCAGCATTTT
TRBD2 | - | TRBJ2-4 | TRBV11-2 | CASSSLVTSGVNIQYF | TGTGCCAGCAGCTCCCTCGTGACCAGCGGGGTTAACATTCAGTACTTC
- | - | TRBJ2-7 | TRBV3-1/TRBV3-2 | CASSQDVATYEQYF | TGTGCCAGCAGCCAAGATGTCGCTACCTACGAGCAGTACTTC
TRBD1 | - | TRBJ1-1 | TRBV13 | CASSFRGITEAFF | TGTGCCAGCAGCTTCAGGGGGATCACTGAAGCTTTCTTT
- | - | TRBJ1-1 | TRBV25-1 | CASSVTGYTEAFF | TGTGCCAGCAGTGTAACAGGATACACTGAAGCTTTCTTT
- | - | TRBJ1-1 | TRBV19 | CASSMGTGNTEAFF | TGTGCCAGTAGTATGGGTACAGGGAACACTGAAGCTTTCTTT
TRBD1 | - | TRBJ2-7 | TRBV19 | CASSLGGVRGSNEQYF | TGTGCCAGTAGCCTAGGGGGCGTGCGAGGGAGCAACGAGCAGTACTTC
- | - | TRBJ2-7 | TRBV6-6 | CASNLAGSSYEQYF | TGTGCCAGCAACTTGGCAGGCAGCTCCTACGAGCAGTACTTC
- | - | TRBJ2-7 | TRBV6-5 | CASSYNGHTYEQYF | TGTGCCAGCAGTTATAATGGACACACCTACGAGCAGTACTTC
TRBD1 | - | TRBJ2-2 | TRBV5-4 | CASSSPGTGSGTGELFF | TGTGCCAGCAGCTCCCCCGGGACAGGGTCTGGAACCGGGGAGCTGTTTTTT
- | - | TRBJ2-7 | TRBV5-4 | CASSLVRGSYEQYF | TGTGCCAGCAGCTTGGTAAGAGGATCCTACGAGCAGTACTTC
- | - | TRBJ1-2 | TRBV6-5 | CASRPGGAGSGYTF | TGTGCCAGCAGACCCGGGGGGGCAGGGAGTGGCTACACCTTC
- | - | TRBJ2-7 | TRBV19 | CASSISQVGNEQYF | TGTGCCAGTAGTATATCACAGGTGGGGAACGAGCAGTACTTC
TRBD1 | - | TRBJ2-5 | TRBV5-4 | CASSYGTEETQYF | TGTGCCAGCAGCTACGGGACAGAAGAGACCCAGTACTTC
TRBD1 | - | TRBJ1-6 | TRBV19 | CASRQTGADNSPLHF | TGTGCCAGTAGGCAAACAGGGGCGGATAATTCACCCCTCCACTTT
- | few | TRBJ1-2 | TRBV12-5 | CASGKGVNYGYTF | TGTGCTAGTGGGAAGGGGGTTAACTATGGCTACACCTTC
TRBD2 | once | TRBJ2-5 | TRBV5-4 | CASSSTSGLARVRETQYF | TGTGCCAGCAGCTCGACGAGCGGACTAGCTAGAGTCCGAGAGACCCAGTACTTC
TRBD1 | once | TRBJ1-1 | TRBV7-9 | CASNQGARENTEAFF | TGTGCCAGCAACCAGGGGGCGCGAGAAAACACTGAAGCTTTCTTT
TRBD2 | - | TRBJ2-5 | TRBV10-3 | CAISAISTSGGPGETQYF | TGTGCCATCAGTGCAATATCTACTAGCGGGGGGCCAGGAGAGACCCAGTACTTC
TRBD1 | few | TRBJ2-3 | TRBV11-2 | CASSSTGIRTDTQYF | TGTGCCAGCAGCTCGACAGGGATACGCACAGATACGCAGTATTTT
- | once | TRBJ2-1 | TRBV4-1 | CASSQYRSYNEQFF | TGCGCCAGCAGCCAATACAGAAGTTACAATGAGCAGTTCTTC
TRBD1 | once | TRBJ1-5 | TRBV4-2 | CASSHPGQGPSNQPQHF | TGTGCCAGCAGCCATCCCGGACAGGGGCCTAGCAATCAGCCCCAGCATTTT
- | - | TRBJ1-3 | TRBV27 | CASSPQIGAGNTIYF | TGTGCCAGCAGTCCCCAAATAGGGGCTGGAAACACCATATATTTT
TRBD1 | - | TRBJ1-4 | TRBV6-5 | CASSLQGTTNEKLFF | TGTGCCAGCAGCCTACAGGGGACCACTAATGAAAAACTGTTTTTT
TRBD1 | - | TRBJ1-6 | TRBV19 | CASSMYRGGDSPLHF | TGTGCCAGTAGTATGTACAGGGGCGGGGATTCACCCCTCCACTTT
- | - | TRBJ1-2 | TRBV6-1 | CASRPDSSNYGYTF | TGTGCCAGCAGACCCGACTCATCTAACTATGGCTACACCTTC
- | - | TRBJ2-2 | TRBV24-1 | CATSDESGELFF | TGTGCCACCAGTGATGAGAGCGGGGAGCTGTTTTTT
TRBD2 | - | TRBJ2-2 | TRBV4-2 | CASRSGGGAPGELFF | TGTGCCAGCCGCTCTGGCGGGGGGGCCCCCGGGGAGCTGTTTTTT